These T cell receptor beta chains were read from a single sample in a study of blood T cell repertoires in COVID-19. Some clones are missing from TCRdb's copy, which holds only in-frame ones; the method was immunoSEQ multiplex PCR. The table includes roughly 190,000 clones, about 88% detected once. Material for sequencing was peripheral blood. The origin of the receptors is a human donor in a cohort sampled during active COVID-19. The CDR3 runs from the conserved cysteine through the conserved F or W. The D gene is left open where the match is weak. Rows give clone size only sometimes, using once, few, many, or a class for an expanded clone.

CDR3: CASSSNMDTQYF
DNA: TGTGCCAGCAGCTCCAACATGGATACGCAGTATTTT
V: TRBV7-9
size: NA
D: NA
J: TRBJ2-3

CDR3: CASSIFSGLTGELFF
DNA: TGTGCCAGTAGTATATTTTCCGGGTTAACCGGGGAGCTGTTTTTT
V: TRBV19
size: NA
D: NA
J: TRBJ2-2

CDR3: CASSRGYNQPQHF
DNA: TGTGCCAGCTCACGAGGGTACAATCAGCCCCAGCATTTT
V: TRBV18
size: once
D: NA
J: TRBJ1-5

CDR3: CASRGPGASNQPQHF
DNA: TGTGCCAGCAGGGGTCCGGGTGCTAGCAATCAGCCCCAGCATTTT
V: TRBV6-5
size: NA
D: NA
J: TRBJ1-5

CDR3: CACSKGWTNYGYTF
DNA: TGTGCCTGCTCTAAGGGGTGGACCAACTATGGCTACACCTTC
V: TRBV30
size: NA
D: NA
J: TRBJ1-2

CDR3: CASSPVDTIYF
DNA: TGTGCCAGCAGTCCCGTAGACACCATATATTTT
V: TRBV12-3/TRBV12-4
size: NA
D: NA
J: TRBJ1-3

CDR3: CASSELGGNQPQHF
DNA: TGTGCCAGCAGTGAATTGGGCGGCAATCAGCCCCAGCATTTT
V: TRBV6-1
size: NA
D: NA
J: TRBJ1-5

CDR3: CASSRGTGTDTQYF
DNA: TGTGCCAGCAGCCGAGGGACAGGGACAGATACGCAGTATTTT
V: TRBV7-8
size: NA
D: TRBD1
J: TRBJ2-3

CDR3: CASSQVHGGDEAFF
DNA: TGTGCCAGCAGCCAAGTCCACGGGGGGGATGAAGCTTTCTTT
V: TRBV14
size: NA
D: NA
J: TRBJ1-1

CDR3: CASSAGGRGGYNEQFF
DNA: TGTGCCAGCAGCGCTGGGGGCAGGGGCGGATACAATGAGCAGTTCTTC
V: TRBV19
size: NA
D: NA
J: TRBJ2-1

CDR3: CASSQDWGRSGEAFF
DNA: TGCGCCAGCAGCCAAGATTGGGGCCGCTCCGGGGAAGCTTTCTTT
V: TRBV4-3
size: NA
D: NA
J: TRBJ1-1

CDR3: CASSQTGDKETQYF
DNA: TGTGCCAGCAGCCAGACAGGGGATAAGGAGACCCAGTACTTC
V: TRBV7-2
size: few
D: TRBD1
J: TRBJ2-5

CDR3: CASSLVPSGHNEQFF
DNA: TGTGCCAGCAGTTTAGTGCCTAGCGGGCACAATGAGCAGTTCTTC
V: TRBV28
size: few
D: TRBD2
J: TRBJ2-1

CDR3: CASSKTGGRAGELFF
DNA: TGTGCCAGCAGCAAGACAGGGGGCAGGGCCGGGGAGCTGTTTTTT
V: TRBV7-2
size: NA
D: TRBD1
J: TRBJ2-2

CDR3: CAWSITSNQPQHF
DNA: TGTGCCTGGAGTATAACATCTAATCAGCCCCAGCATTTT
V: TRBV30
size: NA
D: NA
J: TRBJ1-5

CDR3: CASTQQFMNTEAFF
DNA: TGTGCCAGTACCCAACAGTTCATGAACACTGAAGCTTTCTTT
V: TRBV19
size: NA
D: NA
J: TRBJ1-1

CDR3: CASSVEGGGAGELFF
DNA: TGTGCCAGCAGCGTAGAGGGCGGAGGGGCGGGGGAGCTGTTTTTT
V: TRBV9
size: NA
D: NA
J: TRBJ2-2

CDR3: CASRKGTANTEAFF
DNA: TGCGCCAGCAGAAAAGGGACAGCAAACACTGAAGCTTTCTTT
V: TRBV4-1
size: NA
D: TRBD1
J: TRBJ1-1

CDR3: CASSRPGNTGELFF
DNA: TGTGCCAGTAGTAGGCCAGGGAACACCGGGGAGCTGTTTTTT
V: TRBV19
size: NA
D: NA
J: TRBJ2-2

CDR3: CASSLDTTYEQYF
DNA: TGTGCCAGCAGCTTAGACACGACCTACGAGCAGTACTTC
V: TRBV7-2
size: NA
D: NA
J: TRBJ2-7

CDR3: CAWSVRPGAINEQFF
DNA: TGTGCCTGGAGTGTACGCCCAGGGGCCATCAATGAGCAGTTCTTC
V: TRBV30
size: NA
D: NA
J: TRBJ2-1

CDR3: CASRLQVTGELFF
DNA: TGTGCCAGCAGACTACAGGTCACCGGGGAGCTGTTTTTT
V: TRBV7-9
size: NA
D: NA
J: TRBJ2-2

CDR3: CAISPGDSPYEQYF
DNA: TGTGCCATCAGTCCGGGCGACAGTCCCTACGAGCAGTACTTC
V: TRBV10-3
size: NA
D: NA
J: TRBJ2-7

CDR3: CASSEEAGWTVSNQPQHF
DNA: TGCGCCAGCAGTGAGGAGGCAGGGTGGACGGTAAGCAATCAGCCCCAGCATTTT
V: TRBV10-1
size: NA
D: NA
J: TRBJ1-5

CDR3: CASSPTGRSGNTIYF
DNA: TGTGCCAGCAGCCCAACAGGTCGCTCTGGAAACACCATATATTTT
V: TRBV3-1/TRBV3-2
size: NA
D: NA
J: TRBJ1-3

CDR3: CASSQDKLGGPHYEQYF
DNA: TGTGCCAGCAGCCAAGATAAACTCGGAGGCCCCCACTACGAGCAGTACTTC
V: TRBV3-1/TRBV3-2
size: few
D: NA
J: TRBJ2-7

CDR3: CASSPLDSYEQYF
DNA: TGTGCCAGCAGCCCGTTAGACTCCTACGAGCAGTACTTC
V: TRBV6-5
size: once
D: NA
J: TRBJ2-7

CDR3: CASSPLGTGVSYEQYF
DNA: TGTGCCAGCTCACCCCTCGGGACAGGAGTCTCCTACGAGCAGTACTTC
V: TRBV18
size: NA
D: TRBD1
J: TRBJ2-7

CDR3: CASSGRDDTTRDEKLFF
DNA: TGTGCCAGCAGCGGGCGGGACGACACTACGAGGGATGAAAAACTGTTTTTT
V: TRBV5-6
size: NA
D: NA
J: TRBJ1-4

CDR3: CASSVEQAPYGYTF
DNA: TGTGCCAGCAGCGTAGAGCAGGCACCCTATGGCTACACCTTC
V: TRBV9
size: few
D: NA
J: TRBJ1-2

CDR3: CASSLTDQTGDSPLHF
DNA: TGCGCCAGCAGCTTGACAGATCAAACCGGGGATTCACCCCTCCACTTT
V: TRBV5-1
size: NA
D: NA
J: TRBJ1-6

CDR3: CASSQGTGVYNEQFF
DNA: TGCGCCAGCAGCCAAGGGACAGGAGTCTACAATGAGCAGTTCTTC
V: TRBV5-1
size: NA
D: TRBD1
J: TRBJ2-1

CDR3: CASSIGGQGSYEQYF
DNA: TGTGCCAGTAGTATCGGGGGACAGGGCTCCTACGAGCAGTACTTC
V: TRBV19
size: NA
D: TRBD1
J: TRBJ2-7

CDR3: CASSLAWNTEAFF
DNA: TGCGCCAGCAGCTTGGCTTGGAACACTGAAGCTTTCTTT
V: TRBV5-1
size: NA
D: NA
J: TRBJ1-1

CDR3: CASRGLLGQRKETQYF
DNA: TGTGCCAGCAGGGGACTCCTAGGGCAAAGGAAAGAGACCCAGTACTTC
V: TRBV7-9
size: NA
D: NA
J: TRBJ2-5

CDR3: CASRDRTNQPQHF
DNA: TGTGCCAGCAGAGACAGAACCAATCAGCCCCAGCATTTT
V: TRBV2
size: NA
D: NA
J: TRBJ1-5

CDR3: CASSVRGGGRGEQYF
DNA: TGTGCCAGCAGCGTCAGAGGGGGCGGACGAGGCGAGCAGTACTTC
V: TRBV9
size: NA
D: TRBD1
J: TRBJ2-7

CDR3: CASSLQGASLGTEAFF
DNA: TGCGCCAGCAGCTTGCAGGGGGCTTCTCTCGGCACTGAAGCTTTCTTT
V: TRBV5-1
size: once
D: TRBD1
J: TRBJ1-1

CDR3: CASSLQGNTIYF
DNA: TGTGCCAGCAGCTTACAAGGAAACACCATATATTTT
V: TRBV7-2
size: NA
D: NA
J: TRBJ1-3

CDR3: CASSGASGRAGNEQFF
DNA: TGTGCCAGCAGTGGGGCTAGCGGGAGGGCCGGCAATGAGCAGTTCTTC
V: TRBV25-1
size: NA
D: TRBD2
J: TRBJ2-1

CDR3: CASSSGGRETQYF
DNA: TGTGCCAGTAGTTCAGGGGGACGGGAGACCCAGTACTTC
V: TRBV19
size: NA
D: TRBD1
J: TRBJ2-5

CDR3: CASSLKGSAEAFF
DNA: TGTGCCAGCAGCTTAAAGGGGTCTGCTGAAGCTTTCTTT
V: TRBV7-6
size: NA
D: NA
J: TRBJ1-1

CDR3: CASSLVGGRTDTQYF
DNA: TGTGCCAGCAGCTTAGTCGGCGGCCGCACAGATACGCAGTATTTT
V: TRBV7-8
size: NA
D: NA
J: TRBJ2-3

CDR3: CASSAGQGFSGNTIYF
DNA: TGTGCCAGCTCAGCGGGACAGGGATTCTCTGGAAACACCATATATTTT
V: TRBV18
size: NA
D: TRBD1
J: TRBJ1-3

CDR3: CASRPTWASGTLTDTQYF
DNA: TGTGCCAGTAGACCAACGTGGGCTAGCGGGACACTCACAGATACGCAGTATTTT
V: TRBV19
size: NA
D: TRBD2
J: TRBJ2-3

CDR3: CASSYEGLAETQYF
DNA: TGTGCCAGCAGTTATGAGGGACTAGCGGAGACCCAGTACTTC
V: TRBV6-1
size: NA
D: TRBD2
J: TRBJ2-5

CDR3: CSGTGGVTDTQYF
DNA: TGCAGCGGGACAGGGGGCGTCACAGATACGCAGTATTTT
V: TRBV29-1
size: NA
D: TRBD1
J: TRBJ2-3